This T cell receptor (beta chain) was sequenced during a study of T-cell memory formation after mild COVID-19 (dated by TCRdb to the early 2020s). Regarding the complete study: Most TCR sequence clusters were specific to one of the two donors. In two donors, T-cell clones that expanded and contracted after mild COVID-19 were tracked by sequencing TCRalpha and TCRbeta repertoires over time. Two young, previously healthy adult volunteers, one female and one male, were included in the cohort. Points the paper makes about the study in general: Some responding clones were detected in pre-infection memory, which suggested that pre-existing cross-reactive memory T cells had joined the SARS-CoV-2 response. Contracting CD4+ clones turned up mainly in the CM and EM memory subsets, whereas EMRA was where CD8+ clones were enriched. Clones that contracted from day 15 to 85 showed balanced CD4/CD8 phenotypes, whereas a second wave of clones that expanded from day 15 to 37 leaned towards CD4+. SARS-CoV-2 specificity of the second-wave clones peaking on day 37 was not confirmed. The study covered only a couple of mild cases, and larger cohorts including severe cases with pre-infection samples were considered necessary.

The data were produced on an Illumina NovaSeq 6000. Using 5'RACE with constant-segment primers, TCRalpha and TCRbeta cDNA libraries were constructed, with sample barcodes and unique molecular identifiers added in the process. RNA was extracted from every sample with Trizol reagent. The libraries were amplified in two PCR steps, and the second step added a second sample barcode and Illumina TruSeq adapters. Sequencing of libraries was performed on an Illumina NovaSeq with 2 x 150 bp paired-end reads. Turning to the authors' computational methods: Demultiplexing of reads and collapsing into UMI-guided consensus sequences were performed with migec v1.2.7. Using mixcr v2.1.11, UMI consensuses were aligned to TRA and TRB V and J templates and then assembled into clonotypes. A clonotype was counted as expanded or contracted only when both edgeR and NoisET called the clonotype significant, with the noise models trained on biological replicates. For edgeR calls, a false discovery rate-adjusted p below 0.01 and a log2 fold-change threshold of 1 were applied. As an exploratory analysis of dynamics, max-normalized trajectories of the 1000 most abundant clonotypes were examined by PCA with hierarchical clustering. Each responding clone was given a CD4 or CD8 phenotype based on the CD4+ and CD8+ repertoires, which had been sequenced separately. TCRdb applied fastp at Q25 and MiXCR to the public reads, then kept only in-frame beta chains. Each entry merges the rows of one CDR3 protein and shows their most common DNA and genes. What appears here as the V and J calls and clone size reflects TCRdb's work, not the paper's. A total of 550,000 to 700,000 distinct CDR3 sequences appear in this sample, roughly 18% of them only once. The top ten constitute 9.5% to 15% of the sample.

Ficoll-Paque density gradient centrifugation was used to isolate PBMCs. Sequences SGHTA (CDR1) and FQGNSA (CDR2) are obtained from the germline V gene. Spanning cysteine to phenylalanine, the CDR3 consists of 12 amino acids. Just CDR3 DNA is preserved here, 36 bases in frame from base 1. The V end gives up 1 base and the J end 13 bases, leaving 3 bases in the junction not matched to a gene. This clonotype came up a few times. What this receptor recognizes is not known. The input lacks base qualities; no much larger clone sits a single base away. This receptor was identified in an adult woman who had mild COVID-19 (a few samples of this study predate the infection). The sample titles of this study are shuffled in the database, so cell type and time point are left out; the donor was told from shared clones. The chain links TRBV7-2 with TRBJ2-1, with TRBD1 matching 8 junction bases. Sequenced material: PBMCs or a T cell subset sorted from them (not recorded which). The DNA sequence is TGTGCCAGCAGCTTAGGGACAGGGCATCAGTTCTTC. Translated, this is CASSLGTGHQFF. The variable domain in full, with residues beyond the CDR3 obtained from the reference TRBV7-2 and TRBJ2-1 genes, is GAGVSQSPSNKVTEKGKDVELRCDPISGHTALYWYRQSLGQGLEFLIYFQGNSAPDKSGLPSDRFSAERTGGSVSTLTIQRTQQEDSAVYLCASSLGTGHQFFGPGTRLTVL.